This entry features one T cell receptor beta chain sequence. Assay: immunoSEQ multiplex PCR; the TCRdb copy retains only in-frame clones and omits some. The data show 78,000 or so clones, about 89% seen once. The data originate from a study of T cell changes during pregnancy in multiple sclerosis. J was trimmed by 1 base and V by 4 bases; bases with no gene match: 7. The CDR3 spans 16 residues. Germline V CDR1 and CDR2: SGHNT, YYREEE (reference sequence). The source was CD4+ T cells from peripheral blood mononuclear cells, collected before pregnancy. The rearrangement joins TRBV5-4 to TRBJ2-7; 11 nucleotides match TRBD1. The clonotype comes from a female donor with multiple sclerosis, enrolled in a pregnancy study. Written as DNA, the CDR3 is TGTGCCAGCAGCGGGGGGACAGGGGGAAGATCCTACGAGCAGTACTTC. This sequence encodes CASSGGTGGRSYEQYF.